This T cell receptor beta chain was identified in a study of T cells after posttransplantation cyclophosphamide (dated by TCRdb to the mid-2010s). For context, the study as a whole: Using TRB sequencing, the study followed how the T cell repertoire reconstituted after myeloablative bone marrow transplantation in which posttransplantation cyclophosphamide served as GVHD prophylaxis. Samples from approximately 40 PTCy-treated patients and 16 related bone marrow donors of those patients were subjected to antigen receptor sequencing. Blood from every one of the 30 or so PTCy patients who had 1-year posttransplant specimens underwent TRB sequencing. TRB sequencing was also done on up to about 3 additional blood samples from 2 to 5.2 years after transplant in 3 patients, and on pretransplant blood from a handful of patients. Because TRA and TRB clonality correlated tightly in under ten samples, the subsequent TCR analyses were limited to TRB only. Public TRB sequences were queried against a database of over 3,500 sequences associated with responses to pathogens, tumor antigens, self-antigens and alloantigens. The paper's findings and limits, for the study overall: The TRB repertoires of T cells infiltrating skin or the GI tract showed only limited overlap with the TRB repertoires found in blood. Across roughly 40 patients, recipient CMV seropositivity and CMV reactivation were highly associated with TRB clonality; PTCy diversity was similar to CNI/methotrexate controls. Donor-recipient similarity was low at 1-2 months but increased during the first year, and donor CD8+ memory clones often dominated later blood repertoires.

In this sample, this clone turned up many times. What antigen it recognizes has not been identified. No base quality information exists; no much larger clone differs at one position. TRB sequencing used genomic DNA with the immunoSEQ assay at survey resolution or the hsTCRB kit. From the authors' description of their analysis: The immunoSEQ software handled the initial read processing, while the LymphoSeq R package was used for the repertoire analyses. For each TRB dataset, clonality was calculated as 1 minus normalized Shannon entropy, and the Gini coefficient was computed as well. To infer phenotypes in unsorted samples, TRB sequences from sorted subsets of the recipient or donor were mapped onto unsorted samples from the same recipient. This is the immuneACCESS table as TCRdb keeps it, with only in-frame sequences that have V and J called. A part of the clones is gone; compared with another copy, unresolved V genes explain less than half, and the rest is unexplained. That table furnishes V, J and clone size, whereas the DNA furnished D and trimming. This sample is represented by approximately 7,300 clones, with no singletons among them. The top ten clones comprise 4.5% to 6% of the sample.

The sample's treatment or condition label, in plain terms: high-dose cyclophosphamide on days +3 and +4 as single-agent GVHD prophylaxis. PTCy patients received busulfan and fludarabine conditioning, a related or unrelated marrow graft, and cyclophosphamide on days +3 and +4. The PTCy-treated patients were drawn from a prospective, multi-institutional clinical trial. Mononuclear cells from peripheral blood and bone marrow were separated by Ficoll-Hypaque density centrifugation and then cryopreserved. This TCR derives from a female patient aged 50 to 60 who received an allogeneic stem cell transplant from an unrelated donor, was CMV-positive, and had acute GVHD only. Some T cells may be donor cells from the graft after a transplant. Source: PBMCs, taken after allogeneic stem cell transplant with posttransplant cyclophosphamide.

The nucleotides are TGTGCCAGCAGTGATGTTCCCGGGACAGCCTACGAGCAGTACTTC. This gives the protein CASSDVPGTAYEQYF. The rearrangement joined TRBV6-1 to TRBJ2-7, and 7 bases in between align with TRBD1. Unmatched junction bases come to 7, with V trimmed by 3 bases and J by 2 bases. The CDR3 starts with the cysteine, ends with the phenylalanine, and has 15 residues. Only the CDR3 region is kept as DNA, spanning 45 bases read in frame from base 1. CDR1 and CDR2 are drawn from the germline V gene: MNHNS, SASEGT.